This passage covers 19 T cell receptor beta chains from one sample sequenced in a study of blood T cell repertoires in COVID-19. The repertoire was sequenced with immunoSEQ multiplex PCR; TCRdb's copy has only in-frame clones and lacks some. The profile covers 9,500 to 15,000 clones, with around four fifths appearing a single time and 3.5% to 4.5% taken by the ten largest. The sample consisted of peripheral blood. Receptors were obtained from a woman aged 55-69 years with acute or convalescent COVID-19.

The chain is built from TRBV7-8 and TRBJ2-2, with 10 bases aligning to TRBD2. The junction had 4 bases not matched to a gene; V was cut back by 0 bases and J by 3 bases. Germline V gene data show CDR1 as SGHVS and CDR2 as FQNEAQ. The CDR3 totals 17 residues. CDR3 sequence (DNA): TGTGCCAGCAGCTTAGCCTCTAGCGGGGGAGACACCGGGGAGCTGTTTTTT. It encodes CASSLASSGGDTGELFF.

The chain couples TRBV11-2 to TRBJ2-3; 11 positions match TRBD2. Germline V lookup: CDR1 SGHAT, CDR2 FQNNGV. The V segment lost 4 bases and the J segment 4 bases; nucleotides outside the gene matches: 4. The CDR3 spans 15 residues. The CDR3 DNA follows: TGTGCCAGCAGCTCCCTAGCGGGGGGCCCAGATACGCAGTATTTT. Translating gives CASSSLAGGPDTQYF.

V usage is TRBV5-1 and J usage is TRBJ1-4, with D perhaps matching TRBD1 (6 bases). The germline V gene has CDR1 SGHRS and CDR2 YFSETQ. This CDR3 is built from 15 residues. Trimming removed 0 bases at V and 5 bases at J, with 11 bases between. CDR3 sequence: CASSLGRGRNEKLFF. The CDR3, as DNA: TGCGCCAGCAGCTTGGGGCGGGGGCGGAATGAAAAACTGTTTTTT.

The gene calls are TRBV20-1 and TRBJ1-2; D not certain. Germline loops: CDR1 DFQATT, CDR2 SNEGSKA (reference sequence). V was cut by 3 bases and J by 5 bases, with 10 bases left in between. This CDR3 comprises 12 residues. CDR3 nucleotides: TGCAGTGCTAGTAGGCAGACTTATGGCTACACCTTC. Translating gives CSASRQTYGYTF.

CDR3 amino acids: CASSPRRQGREQFF. The CDR3 nucleotides are TGTGCCAGTAGTCCACGACGACAGGGAAGGGAGCAGTTCTTC. The chain has TRBV19 and TRBJ2-1; 7 nucleotides align to TRBD1. The junction had 11 bases not matched to a gene; V was cut back by 5 bases and J by 10 bases. Germline CDR1 reads LNHDA; CDR2 reads SQIVND (reference sequence). This CDR3 has 14 residues.

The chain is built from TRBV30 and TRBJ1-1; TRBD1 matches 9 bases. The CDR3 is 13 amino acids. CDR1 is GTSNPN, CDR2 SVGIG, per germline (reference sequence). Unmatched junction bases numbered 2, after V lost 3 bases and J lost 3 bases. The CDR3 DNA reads TGTGCCTGGAGAGGACAGGGGTACACTGAAGCTTTCTTT. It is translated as CAWRGQGYTEAFF.

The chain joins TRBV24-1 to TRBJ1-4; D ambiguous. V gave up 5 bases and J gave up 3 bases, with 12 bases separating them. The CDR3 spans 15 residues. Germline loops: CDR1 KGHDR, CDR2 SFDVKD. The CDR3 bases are TGTGCCACCAGTGTTCGGGGAACGGCTAATGAAAAACTGTTTTTT. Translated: CATSVRGTANEKLFF.

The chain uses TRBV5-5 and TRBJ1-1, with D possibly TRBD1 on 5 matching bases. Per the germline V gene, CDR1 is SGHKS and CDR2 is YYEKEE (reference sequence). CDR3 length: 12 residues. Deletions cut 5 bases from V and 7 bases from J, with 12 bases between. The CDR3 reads CASRRTGDEAFF. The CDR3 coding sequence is TGTGCCAGCAGACGTACGGGGGATGAAGCTTTCTTT.

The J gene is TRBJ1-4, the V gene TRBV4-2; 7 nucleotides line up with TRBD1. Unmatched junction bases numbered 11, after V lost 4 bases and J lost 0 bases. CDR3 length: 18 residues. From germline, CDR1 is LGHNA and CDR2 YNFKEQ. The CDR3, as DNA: TGTGCCAGCAGCCCAAGGGGTCGAACAGGGGCAACTAATGAAAAACTGTTTTTT. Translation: CASSPRGRTGATNEKLFF.

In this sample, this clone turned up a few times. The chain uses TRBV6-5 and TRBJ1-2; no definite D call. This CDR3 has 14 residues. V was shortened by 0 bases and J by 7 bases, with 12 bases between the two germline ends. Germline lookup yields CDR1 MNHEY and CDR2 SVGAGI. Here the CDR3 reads CASSYSASGPGYTF. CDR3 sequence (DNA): TGTGCCAGCAGTTACTCTGCCTCTGGCCCTGGCTACACCTTC.

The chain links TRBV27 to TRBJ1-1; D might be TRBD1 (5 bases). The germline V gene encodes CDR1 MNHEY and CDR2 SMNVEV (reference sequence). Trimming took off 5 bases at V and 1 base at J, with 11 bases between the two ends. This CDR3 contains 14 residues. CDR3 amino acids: CASSPWGGNTEAFF. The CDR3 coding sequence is TGTGCCAGCAGTCCGTGGGGGGGGAACACTGAAGCTTTCTTT.

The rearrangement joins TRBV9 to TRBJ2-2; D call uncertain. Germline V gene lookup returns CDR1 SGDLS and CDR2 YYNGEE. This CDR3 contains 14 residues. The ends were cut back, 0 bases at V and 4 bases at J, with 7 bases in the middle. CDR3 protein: CASSVESRTGELFF. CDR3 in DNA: TGTGCCAGCAGCGTAGAATCCCGCACCGGGGAGCTGTTTTTT.

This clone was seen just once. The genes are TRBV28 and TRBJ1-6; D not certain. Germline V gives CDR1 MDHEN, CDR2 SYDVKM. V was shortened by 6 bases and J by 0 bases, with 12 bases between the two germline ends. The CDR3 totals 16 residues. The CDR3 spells CASSVVSGSYNSPLHF. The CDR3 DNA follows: TGTGCCAGCAGCGTAGTGTCTGGCTCCTATAATTCACCCCTCCACTTT.

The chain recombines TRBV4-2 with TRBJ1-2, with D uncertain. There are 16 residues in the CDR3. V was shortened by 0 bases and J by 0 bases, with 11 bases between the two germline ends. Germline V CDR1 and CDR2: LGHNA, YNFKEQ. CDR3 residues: CASSQDRQEANYGYTF. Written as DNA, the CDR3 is TGTGCCAGCAGCCAAGATCGGCAGGAGGCTAACTATGGCTACACCTTC.

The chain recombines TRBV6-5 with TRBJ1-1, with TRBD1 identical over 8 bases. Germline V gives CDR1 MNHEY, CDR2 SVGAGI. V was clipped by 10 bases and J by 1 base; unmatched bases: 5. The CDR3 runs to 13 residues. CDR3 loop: CAIQGAWNTEAFF. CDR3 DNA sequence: TGTGCCATCCAGGGGGCCTGGAACACTGAAGCTTTCTTT.

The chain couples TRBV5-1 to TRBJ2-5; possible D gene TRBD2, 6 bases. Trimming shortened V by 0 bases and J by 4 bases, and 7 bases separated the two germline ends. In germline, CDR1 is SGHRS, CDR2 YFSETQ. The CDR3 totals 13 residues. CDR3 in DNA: TGCGCCAGCAGCTTGGCCGGGGGAGAGACCCAGTACTTC. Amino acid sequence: CASSLAGGETQYF.

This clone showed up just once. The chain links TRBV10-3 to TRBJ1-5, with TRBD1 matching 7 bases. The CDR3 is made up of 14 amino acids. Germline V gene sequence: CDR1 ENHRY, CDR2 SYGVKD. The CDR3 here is CAHGWGQNDQPQHF. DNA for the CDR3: TGTGCTCATGGGTGGGGACAGAACGATCAGCCCCAGCATTTT.

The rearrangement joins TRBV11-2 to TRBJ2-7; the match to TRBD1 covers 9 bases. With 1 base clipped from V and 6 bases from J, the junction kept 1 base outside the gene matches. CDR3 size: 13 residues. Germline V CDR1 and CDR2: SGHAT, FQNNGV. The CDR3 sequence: CASSLGDRAEQYF. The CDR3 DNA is TGTGCCAGCAGCTTAGGGGACAGGGCCGAGCAGTACTTC.

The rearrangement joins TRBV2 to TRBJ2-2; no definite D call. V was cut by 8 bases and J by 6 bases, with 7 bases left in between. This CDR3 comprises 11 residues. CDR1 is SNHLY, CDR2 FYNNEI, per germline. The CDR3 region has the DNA TGTGCCAGCCGGTTGTCCGGGGAGCTGTTTTTT. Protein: CASRLSGELFF.